These 2 T cell receptor beta chains came from one sample sequenced in a study of blood T cell repertoires in COVID-19. Some clones are missing from TCRdb's copy, which holds only in-frame ones; the method was immunoSEQ multiplex PCR. The sample holds about 83,000 clones, around 90% seen once. The sequenced sample consisted of peripheral blood. These receptors all come from a woman aged 45-65 years with active or convalescent COVID-19.

The chain employs TRBV7-9 and TRBJ1-5; weak D call: TRBD1 (5 bases). The CDR3 is 12 residues long. Trimming stripped 7 bases from V and 5 bases from J, with 9 bases between. Looked up from germline, CDR1 is SEHNR and CDR2 is FQNEAQ (reference sequence). The CDR3 is CASTWGDQPQHF. The CDR3 nucleotides are TGTGCCAGCACCTGGGGGGATCAGCCCCAGCATTTT.

The V call is TRBV3-1 (or the pseudogene TRBV3-2), the J call TRBJ2-7; 8 nucleotides align to TRBD1. The junction had 6 bases not matched to a gene; V was cut back by 4 bases and J by 7 bases. CDR1 LGHDT and CDR2 YNNKEL come from the germline V gene (reference sequence). There are 13 residues in the CDR3. CDR3: CASSPLQGAEQYF. The DNA of the CDR3 is TGTGCCAGCAGCCCTTTGCAGGGGGCGGAGCAGTACTTC.